The 26 T cell receptor beta chains reported below all come from one sample, sequenced in a study of OX40 agonist ivuxolimab in advanced cancers. Using immunoSEQ multiplex PCR, the repertoire was profiled, and TCRdb retains in-frame clones only, with some absent. This table holds under 80,000 clones, 85% to 90% found once. The sample in question was CD4+ or CD8+ T cells sorted from blood, obtained in a trial of the OX40 agonist ivuxolimab. These TCRs come from an adult with an advanced solid tumor such as melanoma, head and neck, liver or kidney cancer.

This chain connects TRBV4-1 to TRBJ2-2, with D tentatively TRBD2 (5 bases). Germline V gene data show CDR1 as MGHRA and CDR2 as YSYEKL. Trimming took 0 bases from V and 0 from J, leaving 11 bases between them. The CDR3 spans 17 residues. DNA for the CDR3: TGCGCCAGCAGCCAAGATCTCGAGCGGACGAACACCGGGGAGCTGTTTTTT. Translated: CASSQDLERTNTGELFF.

The chain recombines TRBV11-1 with TRBJ2-7; TRBD1 is a possible D gene (6 bases). Germline loops: CDR1 SGHAT, CDR2 FQDESV (reference sequence). This CDR3 has 16 residues. Between the trimmed V and J ends, which lost 2 bases and 2 bases, there was a span of 16 bases. In DNA, the CDR3 is TGTGCCAGCAGCTTATCAGGCCAAACAGGGACCTACGAGCAGTACTTC. It yields the protein CASSLSGQTGTYEQYF.

The J gene is TRBJ2-5, the V gene TRBV18, with D possibly being TRBD2 (6 bases). The CDR3 length is 13 residues. The germline V gene encodes CDR1 KGHSH and CDR2 LQKENI. V lost 6 bases and J lost 2, with 10 bases in between. CDR3 sequence: CASSIAAQETQYF. Written as DNA, the CDR3 is TGTGCCAGCTCTATAGCGGCACAAGAGACCCAGTACTTC. Based on the CDR3 plus reference TRBV18 and TRBJ2-5, the full variable domain is NAGVMQNPRHLVRRRGQEARLRCSPMKGHSHVYWYRQLPEEGLKFMVYLQKENIIDESGMPKERFSAEFPKEGPSILRIQQVVRGDSAAYFCASSIAAQETQYFGPGTRLLVL.

The CDR3 is CASTNSGTAFLEQYF. CDR3 bases: TGTGCCAGCACCAACTCCGGGACAGCCTTTCTCGAGCAGTACTTC. This chain links TRBV6-5 with TRBJ2-7; TRBD1 aligns across 7 bases. V dropped 7 bases and J dropped 6; count of bases not matched to a gene: 15. CDR1 is MNHEY and CDR2 is SVGAGI in the germline V gene. CDR3 length: 15 residues.

The chain couples TRBV7-9 to TRBJ2-1; a possible D gene is TRBD2 (6 bases). V lost 4 bases, J lost 0 bases, and 10 bases lay in between. Germline CDR1 SEHNR, CDR2 FQNEAQ (reference sequence). CDR3 size: 15 residues. In nucleotides, the CDR3 is TGTGCCAGCAGCTCGGGACTGAGCTCCTACAATGAGCAGTTCTTC. As protein: CASSSGLSSYNEQFF.

The chain combines TRBV25-1 with TRBJ2-1; TRBD1 matches at 10 bases. Germline V gives CDR1 MGHDK, CDR2 SYGVNS. The CDR3 has 15 residues. The junction had 9 bases not matched to a gene; V was cut back by 6 bases and J by 7 bases. DNA of the CDR3: TGTGCCAGCAGGGGACAGGGGAAAGCCGATAATGAGCAGTTCTTC. As protein: CASRGQGKADNEQFF. The whole variable domain, remainder taken from reference TRBV25-1 and TRBJ2-1, is EADIYQTPRYLVIGTGKKITLECSQTMGHDKMYWYQQDPGMELHLIHYSYGVNSTEKGDLSSESTVSRIRTEHFPLTLESARPSHTSQYLCASRGQGKADNEQFFGPGTRLTVL.

The chain recombines TRBV5-6 with TRBJ2-3, with 8 bases fitting TRBD2. This CDR3 comprises 17 residues. Germline CDR1 is SGHDT and CDR2 is YYEEEE. V lost 3 bases to trimming and J lost 3 bases; unmatched junction nucleotides: 12. The CDR3 sequence is CASSWTQRGRRTDTQYF. DNA of the CDR3: TGTGCCAGCAGCTGGACCCAACGCGGGAGGCGGACAGATACGCAGTATTTT.

V is TRBV19 and J is TRBJ1-2; D gene ambiguous. Germline assignment: CDR1 LNHDA and CDR2 SQIVND (reference sequence). The CDR3 has 12 amino acids. V lost 7 bases and J 4 bases, leaving 10 bases between the germline ends. The CDR3, as DNA: TGTGCCAGTAACCGTGGGGTCTATGGCTACACCTTC. Translation gives CASNRGVYGYTF.

The rearrangement uses TRBV4-2 and TRBJ2-1, with 8 bases fitting TRBD2. This CDR3 contains 18 residues. The V gene's germline CDR1 is LGHNA and CDR2 YNFKEQ. After removal of 2 bases from V and 8 bases from J, the junction contained 17 bases not matched to a gene. The CDR3 coding sequence is TGTGCCAGCAGCCAACGCGGGACTGAGTCGGGAGGGCCTTATGAGCAGTTCTTC. Encoded protein: CASSQRGTESGGPYEQFF.

The chain has TRBV27 and TRBJ2-1, with 7 bases identical to TRBD2. The CDR3 loop spans 14 amino acids. V was pared by 8 bases and J by 0 bases, with 4 bases of the junction left unmatched. CDR1 and CDR2 (germline): MNHEY, SMNVEV (reference sequence). Here the CDR3 reads CASGGRSSYNEQFF. CDR3 nucleotide sequence: TGTGCCAGCGGCGGGAGAAGCTCCTACAATGAGCAGTTCTTC.

V and J are TRBV5-8 and TRBJ2-7; D call uncertain. The CDR3 is 15 amino acids. Germline CDR1 and CDR2: SGHTS and YDEGEE. With 3 bases removed from V and 6 bases from J, the gap between germline ends came to 19 bases. The CDR3 region has the DNA TGTGCCAGCAGCTGGGAAGACGGTCCCCTGGTCGAGCAGTACTTC. This gives the protein CASSWEDGPLVEQYF.

This sequence joins TRBV5-1 and TRBJ2-5, with TRBD2 matching over 7 bases. CDR1 is SGHRS and CDR2 is YFSETQ in the germline V gene. V dropped 5 bases and J dropped 4; count of bases not matched to a gene: 11. CDR3 length: 15 residues. CDR3 region: CASRSSSGRGETQYF. The CDR3, as DNA: TGCGCCAGCAGATCGTCTAGCGGTAGGGGAGAGACCCAGTACTTC.

The rearrangement links TRBV19 to TRBJ2-2; D is uncertain. Germline V gene lookup returns CDR1 LNHDA and CDR2 SQIVND (reference sequence). CDR3 length equals 12 residues. V was trimmed by 2 bases and J by 10 bases, leaving 8 bases between them. The CDR3 spells CASSIPGSELFF. The CDR3, as DNA: TGTGCCAGTAGTATACCCGGATCGGAGCTGTTTTTT.

J is TRBJ1-2 and V is TRBV7-8; 10 nucleotides align to TRBD1. V was pared by 5 bases and J by 4 bases, with 10 bases of the junction left unmatched. The CDR3 covers 16 residues. Germline CDR1 is SGHVS and CDR2 is FQNEAQ. CDR3 sequence (DNA): TGTGCCAGCAGCCCAACACCGGGACAGGGGATCTATGGCTACACCTTC. Translated: CASSPTPGQGIYGYTF.

The chain recombines TRBV25-1 with TRBJ1-6, with D unresolved. The germline V and J ends were trimmed by 3 bases and 13 bases, with 13 bases remaining between them. The germline V gene has CDR1 MGHDK and CDR2 SYGVNS. The CDR3 has 13 residues. This chain's CDR3 is CASSDRPEAPLHF. In nucleotides, the CDR3 is TGTGCCAGCAGTGACCGGCCCGAAGCCCCCCTCCACTTT.

This clone was counted between two and nine times. The chain joins TRBV19 to TRBJ2-1; TRBD1 aligns across 7 bases. This CDR3 is built from 15 residues. Losses at the gene ends were 3 bases for V and 4 bases for J; bases not matched to a gene: 6. From germline, CDR1 is LNHDA and CDR2 SQIVND (reference sequence). CDR3 amino acids: CASSILDRPYNEQFF. The DNA of the CDR3 is TGTGCCAGTAGTATTCTGGACAGGCCGTACAATGAGCAGTTCTTC.

The gene calls are TRBV25-1 and TRBJ1-1; D uncertain. Trimming shortened V by 2 bases and J by 3 bases, and 13 bases separated the two germline ends. The CDR3 covers 15 residues. The germline gives CDR1 MGHDK, CDR2 SYGVNS. CDR3 amino acids: CASSEGGVGYTEAFF. DNA for the CDR3: TGTGCCAGCAGTGAAGGCGGGGTCGGGTACACTGAAGCTTTCTTT.

The rearrangement links TRBV28 to TRBJ2-3; D perhaps matches TRBD1 (6 bases). Germline V gives CDR1 MDHEN, CDR2 SYDVKM. This CDR3 spans 13 amino acids. Trimming removed 10 bases from V and 4 bases from J, with 15 bases in between. In DNA form, the CDR3 reads TGTGCCACCCTAACCTCAGGGGCAGATACGCAGTATTTT. Protein: CATLTSGADTQYF.

DNA of the CDR3: TGCGCCAGCAGCTTGGACGAAAAACTGTTTTTT. Protein product: CASSLDEKLFF. V is TRBV5-1 and J is TRBJ1-4; the D is unclear. Trimming removed 0 bases at V and 8 bases at J, with 2 bases between. The CDR3 totals 11 residues. CDR1 and CDR2 from the germline V gene are SGHRS and YFSETQ.

This sequence joins TRBV7-3 and TRBJ2-1; D might be TRBD2 (6 bases). V dropped 5 bases and J dropped 0 bases, with 17 bases sitting between them. This CDR3 is built from 17 residues. Germline V CDR1 and CDR2: SGHTA, FQGTGA. CDR3 sequence (DNA): TGTGCCAGCAGCCCAAATGCGGGGTGGAGCTCCTACAATGAGCAGTTCTTC. Its protein is CASSPNAGWSSYNEQFF. Supplemented by reference TRBV7-3 and TRBJ2-1, the full variable domain reads GAGVSQTPSNKVTEKGKYVELRCDPISGHTALYWYRQSLGQGPEFLIYFQGTGAADDSGLPNDRFFAVRPEGSVSTLKIQRTERGDSAVYLCASSPNAGWSSYNEQFFGPGTRLTVL.

The chain combines TRBV5-1 with TRBJ1-1; tentative D call: TRBD1 (5 bases). This CDR3 comprises 14 residues. Between the trimmed V and J ends, which lost 4 bases and 0 bases, there was a span of 10 bases. CDR1 SGHRS and CDR2 YFSETQ come from the germline V gene. The CDR3 DNA follows: TGCGCCAGCAGCCTCGGGACGGTGAACACTGAAGCTTTCTTT. Translating it yields CASSLGTVNTEAFF.

The chain is built from TRBV7-6 and TRBJ1-4; D unclear. CDR3 length: 12 residues. Per germline, CDR1 SGHVS and CDR2 FNYEAQ. V lost 1 base to trimming and J lost 8 bases, with 5 bases between them. The CDR3 region has the DNA TGTGCCAGCAGCTTAGAAAGCGAAAAACTGTTTTTT. This sequence encodes CASSLESEKLFF. Looking up the rest from reference TRBV7-6 and TRBJ1-4 gives the full variable domain: GAGVSQSPRYKVTKRGQDVALRCDPISGHVSLYWYRQALGQGPEFLTYFNYEAQQDKSGLPNDRFSAERPEGSISTLTIQRTEQRDSAMYRCASSLESEKLFFGSGTQLSVL.

A few counts support this clone. A read error may produce the germline difference seen at one junction end. Distinct nucleotide sequences in the sample also encode this CDR3. The CDR3 DNA is TGTGCCAGCAGCACCGGACAGCCGAACTATGGCTACACCTTC. Protein product: CASSTGQPNYGYTF. The chain recombines TRBV5-1 with TRBJ1-2; tentative D call: TRBD1 (6 bases). Per germline, CDR1 SGHRS and CDR2 YFSETQ. The CDR3 runs to 14 residues.

V is TRBV15 and J is TRBJ2-1, with TRBD1 matching over 7 bases. The CDR3 is 15 residues long. V was clipped by 1 base and J by 12 bases; unmatched bases: 12. Per germline, CDR1 LNHNV and CDR2 YYDKDF (reference sequence). The CDR3 nucleotides are TGTGCCACCAGCAGAGCCGGGACAGTGCAAAAGGGGCAGTTCTTC. Amino acid sequence: CATSRAGTVQKGQFF.

This clone was observed a single time. The CDR3 sequence: CASGNQGDEQYF. DNA of the CDR3: TGTGCCAGCGGCAACCAAGGGGACGAGCAGTACTTC. The chain links TRBV6-5 to TRBJ2-7, with D possibly being TRBD1 (5 bases). The CDR3 contains 12 residues. CDR1 and CDR2 from the germline V gene are MNHEY and SVGAGI. The ends were cut back, 8 bases at V and 5 bases at J, with 13 bases in the middle.

This clone turned up a few times. The J gene is TRBJ1-5, the V gene TRBV2; possible D gene TRBD1, 6 bases. Germline values: CDR1 SNHLY, CDR2 FYNNEI. The CDR3 spans 13 residues. Trimming left V 7 bases short and J 2 bases short, with 9 bases between. The chain's CDR3 is CASNYRGNQPQHF. DNA of the CDR3: TGTGCCAGCAACTACAGGGGCAATCAGCCCCAGCATTTT.